This is a list of T cell receptor beta chains from one sample in a study of T cell repertoires in cytomegalovirus infection. One entry per CDR3 protein, called by TCRdb with MiXCR from the reads. The table includes roughly 720,000 distinct CDR3 sequences, under 40% detected once. The sample taken for sequencing was PBMCs. The source of these receptors is a human donor in good health (CMV status not recorded). Some clones in this sample may be carry-over from other donors' samples. CDR3s leave out the opening cysteine and the closing phenylalanine or tryptophan.

v_gene: TRBV7-2
CDR3aa: ASSYWTSGDRPDTPY

v_gene: TRBV2
CDR3aa: ASSEQQGNQPQH

v_gene: TRBV7-6
CDR3aa: ASSFRLRGAADYGELF

v_gene: TRBV27
CDR3aa: ARRRRGTEAL

v_gene: TRBV5-1
CDR3aa: ASSRLASRNTEAF

v_gene: TRBV28
CDR3aa: ASNPPASYEQY

v_gene: TRBV28
CDR3aa: ASNSNDRFQH

v_gene: TRBV7-9
CDR3aa: ASSLGTRGSSPLH

v_gene: TRBV7-2
CDR3aa: ASSLQGVSSTDTQY

v_gene: TRBV20-1
CDR3aa: SAEELAGGYEQY

v_gene: TRBV7-2
CDR3aa: ASSLVTELLARNEQF

v_gene: TRBV6-8
CDR3aa: ASSYSKRGSGNTIY

v_gene: TRBV20-1
CDR3aa: SARYILANTGELF

v_gene: TRBV12-3/TRBV12-4
CDR3aa: ASSRDGRGAQH

v_gene: TRBV28
CDR3aa: ASTLWDNYGYT

v_gene: TRBV6-1
CDR3aa: ASTRTGQGRFYGYT

v_gene: TRBV20-1
CDR3aa: SASSTGTGAYGYT

v_gene: TRBV5-4
CDR3aa: ASSLYPQDLNTEAF

v_gene: TRBV27
CDR3aa: ASSNRRYRDETQY

v_gene: TRBV28
CDR3aa: ASTPGGTSGIYEQY

v_gene: TRBV20-1
CDR3aa: SAGPLGTGGLGTEAF

v_gene: TRBV30
CDR3aa: AWSLQGAPLGCT

v_gene: TRBV5-1
CDR3aa: ASSPRGGRELF

v_gene: TRBV7-8
CDR3aa: ASSLRDRNSPLH

v_gene: TRBV12-3/TRBV12-4
CDR3aa: ASSLAGGRMDEKLF

v_gene: TRBV7-9
CDR3aa: ASSPVRDWGRAQY

v_gene: TRBV7-8
CDR3aa: ASRDPGVATGELF

v_gene: TRBV6-2/TRBV6-3
CDR3aa: ASNEVSGTFYEQY

v_gene: TRBV28
CDR3aa: ASFRGGYEQY

v_gene: TRBV7-2
CDR3aa: ASSLASLEKQQY